The entry that follows covers one T cell receptor beta chain sequence. The antigen is undetermined. The data are from a study of radiotherapy plus CTLA-4 blockade in lung cancer. General study findings and limits: Radiotherapy was combined with ipilimumab, and tumor-derived TCR clones then expanded in blood.

The repertoire was sequenced with immunoSEQ multiplex PCR; TCRdb's copy has only in-frame clones and lacks some. The data show over 70,000 clones, roughly 86% seen once. CTLA-4 blockade using ipilimumab, together with focal radiation, was received by patients with chemo-refractory metastatic non-small-cell lung cancer. V was pared by 6 bases and J by 5 bases, with 10 bases between. This CDR3 contains 12 residues. From germline, CDR1 is MDHEN and CDR2 SYDVKM. V is TRBV28 and J is TRBJ1-2; D may be TRBD1 (6 bases). This TCR was sampled from a human donor with non-small cell lung cancer who had a partial response to radiotherapy plus ipilimumab. The sequenced sample was peripheral blood, obtained from a patient treated with radiotherapy plus ipilimumab. This CDR3 reads CASSNRAYGYTF. Written as DNA, the CDR3 is TGTGCCAGCAGCAACAGGGCTTATGGCTACACCTTC.